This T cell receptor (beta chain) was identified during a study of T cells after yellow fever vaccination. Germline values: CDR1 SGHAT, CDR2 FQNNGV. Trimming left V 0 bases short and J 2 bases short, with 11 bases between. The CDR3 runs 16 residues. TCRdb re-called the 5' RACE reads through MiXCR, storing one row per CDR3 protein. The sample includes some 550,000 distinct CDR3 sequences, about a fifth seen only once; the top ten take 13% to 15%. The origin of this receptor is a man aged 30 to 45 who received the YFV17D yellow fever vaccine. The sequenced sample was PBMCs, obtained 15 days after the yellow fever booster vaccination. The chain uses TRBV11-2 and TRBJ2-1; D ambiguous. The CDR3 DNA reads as TGTGCCAGCAGCTTAGATTACGCAGCCCCCTACAATGAGCAGTTCTTC. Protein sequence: CASSLDYAAPYNEQFF.